This is a list of T cell receptor beta chains from one sample in a study of tumor-infiltrating lymphocytes in primary liver carcinoma. Each CDR3 protein gets one entry after TCRdb re-called the multiplex PCR reads with MiXCR. The sample yields approximately 330,000 distinct CDR3 sequences, around 60% seen once. The sequencing input was peripheral blood. These receptors all come from a man aged 40-50 years with primary liver carcinoma and hepatitis B virus infection. The CDR3 runs from the conserved cysteine through the conserved F or W. A D gene is named only where the DNA matches it firmly. Rows may omit the clone size; those that give it use once, few, many or a size class.

j_call v_call d_call clone_size cdr3_aa cdr3_nt
TRBJ2-4 TRBV11-2 TRBD2 - CVSSQTSGLAIDIQYF TGTGTCAGCAGCCAAACTAGCGGGTTAGCCATAGACATTCAGTACTTC
TRBJ2-5 TRBV4-3 - many CASSQGNAIQETQYF TGCGCCAGCAGCCAAGGAAATGCTATCCAAGAGACCCAGTACTTC
TRBJ2-7 TRBV11-2 - - CASSSSLKMPYEQYF TGTGCCAGCAGTTCGAGTCTTAAAATGCCCTACGAGCAGTACTTC
TRBJ1-3 TRBV28 TRBD1 - CASSSQGAPGNTIYF TGTGCCAGCAGTTCCCAGGGGGCGCCCGGGAACACCATATATTTT
TRBJ2-1 TRBV11-2 TRBD1 - CASSPTGQGDEQFF TGTGCCAGCAGCCCCACGGGGCAGGGGGATGAGCAGTTCTTC
TRBJ2-4 TRBV6-2/TRBV6-3 - - CASSYSVEGVAKNIQYF TGTGCCAGCAGTTACTCCGTGGAGGGGGTGGCCAAAAACATTCAGTACTTC
TRBJ2-5 TRBV11-2 - - CASSLSGMLSSWRVVEAQYF TGTGCCAGCAGCCTATCTGGGATGTTATCTAGCTGGAGGGTCGTAGAGGCCCAGTACTTC
TRBJ2-4 TRBV19 TRBD2 - CASQRERGENIQYF TGTGCCAGTCAGCGGGAGAGGGGAGAAAACATTCAGTACTTC
TRBJ2-7 TRBV11-2 - - CVSSLGSGTREQYF TGTGTCAGCAGCTTAGGTAGTGGGACTCGCGAGCAGTACTTC
TRBJ2-5 TRBV11-2 - - CAGSLSSPYQETQYF TGTGCCGGCAGCTTAAGCTCCCCGTACCAAGAGACCCAGTACTTT
TRBJ2-5 TRBV6-1 TRBD1 - CATSRNGQEAGETQYF TGTGCCACCTCCCGGAACGGACAGGAGGCTGGGGAGACCCAGTACTTC
TRBJ2-7 TRBV11-2 - - CACSLSTGTLYEQYF TGTGCCTGCAGCCTGAGTACGGGGACCCTCTACGAGCAGTACTTC
TRBJ2-5 TRBV6-2/TRBV6-3 - - CASGGTGGETKYF TGTGCCAGCGGGGGGACCGGGGGAGAGACCAAGTACTTC
TRBJ2-7 TRBV28 - few CASSTMDRYEQYF TGTGCCAGCAGTACCATGGACAGATACGAGCAGTACTTC
TRBJ2-4 TRBV10-3 - - CAISGSEVGDIQYF TGTGCCATCAGTGGTTCAGAAGTAGGAGACATTCAGTACTTC
TRBJ2-2 TRBV5-1 TRBD1 - CASSQGGQGSTGELFF TGTGCCAGCAGCCAGGGGGGACAGGGGTCTACCGGGGAGCTGTTTTTT
TRBJ1-6 TRBV10-3 - - CAISERSGENSPLRF TGTGCCATCAGTGAAAGGTCCGGGGAGAATTCACCCCTCCGCTTT
TRBJ2-7 TRBV11-2 TRBD2 - CANRSGLAGVGAMDEQYF TGTGCCAACAGATCGGGACTAGCGGGAGTCGGGGCGATGGACGAGCAGTACTTC
TRBJ2-1 TRBV4-3 TRBD2 - CANSPGRGQGPIYNEQFF TGCGCCAACAGCCCCGGGAGGGGTCAGGGTCCAATTTACAATGAGCAGTTCTTC
TRBJ2-1 TRBV6-5 - many CASSYSSGNNEQFF TGTGCCAGCAGTTACTCCTCGGGAAACAATGAGCAGTTCTTC
TRBJ2-3 TRBV7-8 - - CASSFLRRTTDAQYF TGTGCCAGCAGCTTCCTCAGAAGGACCACAGATGCGCAGTATTTT
TRBJ2-1 TRBV4-2 - - CAGSHVSFSGNEQFF TGTGCCGGCAGCCATGTTAGTTTTTCCGGCAATGAGCAGTTCTTC
TRBJ2-7 TRBV2 TRBD1 few CASILRAQGPYEQYF TGTGCCAGCATTTTGAGGGCACAGGGGCCCTACGAGCAGTACTTC
TRBJ2-7 TRBV11-2 - - CASSGSPYEQHF TGTGCCAGCAGCGGGAGCCCCTACGAGCAGCACTTC
TRBJ1-6 TRBV5-4 TRBD1 few CASSEGQGSSPLHF TGTGCCAGCAGCGAAGGACAGGGAAGTTCACCCCTCCACTTT
TRBJ2-7 TRBV6-5 - many CASSYSVEDEQYF TGTGCCAGCAGTTACTCGGTAGAGGACGAGCAGTACTTC
TRBJ2-5 TRBV11-2 TRBD1 many CASSFGQGAETQYF TGTGCCAGCAGCTTTGGACAGGGGGCAGAGACCCAGTACTTC
TRBJ2-2 TRBV5-1 TRBD2 few CASSFGAGVTGELFF TGCGCCAGCAGCTTCGGAGCGGGGGTAACCGGGGAGCTGTTTTTT
TRBJ2-2 TRBV11-2 - many CASSLEPITGELFF TGTGCCAGCAGCTTAGAGCCGATCACCGGGGAGCTGTTTTTT
TRBJ2-1 TRBV13 - - CASSPPTGSARNVNKQFF TGTGCCAGCAGCCCCCCGACCGGGAGCGCCCGAAACGTGAATAAGCAGTTCTTC
TRBJ2-7 TRBV6-1 TRBD1 many CASSDRTGMREQYF TGTGCCAGCAGTGACCGGACAGGTATGCGCGAGCAGTACTTC
TRBJ2-1 TRBV5-1 - - CASSLVTGDEQFF TGCGCCAGCAGCTTGGTTACGGGCGATGAGCAGTTCTTC
TRBJ2-2 TRBV4-1 TRBD2 few CASSSSSGRAGELFF TGCGCCAGCAGCTCCTCTAGCGGGAGGGCCGGGGAGCTGTTTTTT